The rows below give T cell receptor beta chains drawn from one sample of a study of beta chain features in type 1 diabetes. Method: immunoSEQ multiplex PCR; TCRdb's copy keeps in-frame clones and lacks some. The table includes around 250,000 clones, roughly 22% detected once. The sample was naive CD4+ T cells from blood. The receptors originated from a woman aged 40 to 50 with type 1 diabetes. Each CDR3 is given without its conserved first and last residue. A D gene is named only where the DNA matches it firmly. Rows give clone size only sometimes, using once, few, many, or a class for an expanded clone.

d_gene	abundance	len	v_gene	j_gene	CDR3aa
-	few	12	TRBV5-1	TRBJ2-1	ASSLQTVSNEQF
-	-	10	TRBV7-7	TRBJ2-2	ASSSNTGELF
-	-	13	TRBV2	TRBJ2-6	ASSAVSAGANVLT
TRBD1	few	12	TRBV19	TRBJ1-1	ASTLGQGDTEAF
TRBD2	-	14	TRBV30	TRBJ2-3	AWSGGLGRRTDTQY
TRBD1	-	10	TRBV2	TRBJ1-1	ASGQGGTEAF
-	-	17	TRBV4-2	TRBJ1-2	ASSQKRDSYDRSNYGYT
-	few	13	TRBV25-1	TRBJ2-3	ASSEYAGRTDTQY
-	-	10	TRBV7-2	TRBJ1-2	ATGGRVYGYT
-	-	12	TRBV29-1	TRBJ1-5	SVGGGGSNQPQH
-	-	9	TRBV28	TRBJ1-1	ASSFRREAF
-	-	13	TRBV19	TRBJ1-1	ASSTAGMRNTEAF
-	once	11	TRBV10-3	TRBJ1-1	AISEGGLTEAF
-	-	15	TRBV7-2	TRBJ2-6	ASSLASQYSGANVLT
-	-	16	TRBV2	TRBJ1-5	ASKSNGSPSNSNQPQH
-	-	12	TRBV2	TRBJ2-5	ASLPTNLQETQY